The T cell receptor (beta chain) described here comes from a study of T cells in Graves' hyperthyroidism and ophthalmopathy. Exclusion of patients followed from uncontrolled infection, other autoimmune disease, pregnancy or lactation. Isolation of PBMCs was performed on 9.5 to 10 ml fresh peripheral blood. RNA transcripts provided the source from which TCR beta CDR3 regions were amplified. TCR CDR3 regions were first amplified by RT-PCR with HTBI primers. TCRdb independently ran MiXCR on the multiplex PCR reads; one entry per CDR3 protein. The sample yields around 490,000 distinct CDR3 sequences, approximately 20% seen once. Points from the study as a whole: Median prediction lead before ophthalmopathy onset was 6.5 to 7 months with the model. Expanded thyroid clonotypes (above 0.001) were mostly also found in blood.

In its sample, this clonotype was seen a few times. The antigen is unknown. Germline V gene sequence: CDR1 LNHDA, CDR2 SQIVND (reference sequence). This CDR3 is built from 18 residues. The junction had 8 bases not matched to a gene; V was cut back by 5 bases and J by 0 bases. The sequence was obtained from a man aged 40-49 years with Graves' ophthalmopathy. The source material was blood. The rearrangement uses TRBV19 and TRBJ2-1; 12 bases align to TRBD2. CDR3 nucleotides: TGTGCCAGTAGTGCAGGACTAGCGGGGATGAGCTCCTACAATGAGCAGTTCTTC. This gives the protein CASSAGLAGMSSYNEQFF.